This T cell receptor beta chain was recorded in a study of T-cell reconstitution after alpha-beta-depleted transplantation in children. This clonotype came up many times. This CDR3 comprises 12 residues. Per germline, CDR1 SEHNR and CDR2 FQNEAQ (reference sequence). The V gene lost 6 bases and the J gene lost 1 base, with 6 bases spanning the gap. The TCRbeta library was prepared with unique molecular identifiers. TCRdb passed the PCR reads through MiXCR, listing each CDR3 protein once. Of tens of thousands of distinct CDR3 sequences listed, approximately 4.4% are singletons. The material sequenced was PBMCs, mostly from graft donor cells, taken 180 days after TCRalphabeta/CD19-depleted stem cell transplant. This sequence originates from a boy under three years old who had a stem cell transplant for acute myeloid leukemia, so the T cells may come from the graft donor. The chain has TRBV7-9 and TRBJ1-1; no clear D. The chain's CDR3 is CASRLSNTEAFF. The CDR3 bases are TGTGCCAGCAGGCTATCGAACACTGAAGCTTTCTTT.